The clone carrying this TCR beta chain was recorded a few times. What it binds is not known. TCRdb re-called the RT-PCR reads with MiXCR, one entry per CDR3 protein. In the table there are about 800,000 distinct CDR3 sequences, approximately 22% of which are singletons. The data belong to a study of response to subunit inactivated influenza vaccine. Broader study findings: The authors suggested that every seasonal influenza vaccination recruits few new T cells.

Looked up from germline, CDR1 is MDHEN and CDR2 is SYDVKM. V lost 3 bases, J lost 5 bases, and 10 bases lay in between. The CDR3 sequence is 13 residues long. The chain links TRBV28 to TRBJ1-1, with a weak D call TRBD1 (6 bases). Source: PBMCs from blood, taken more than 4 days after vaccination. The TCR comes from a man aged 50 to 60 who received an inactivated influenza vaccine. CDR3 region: CASSLIQGTEAFF. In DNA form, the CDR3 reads TGTGCCAGCAGTTTGATTCAGGGGACTGAAGCTTTCTTT.